These 7 T cell receptor beta chains came from one sample sequenced in a study of early T cells in non-severe SARS-CoV-2 infection. TCRdb re-derived calls from the 5' RACE reads in MiXCR, one entry per CDR3 protein. The sample consists of 85,000 to 90,000 distinct CDR3 sequences, approximately 14% of them appearing once. Sequencing input: whole blood. The receptors were gathered from an adult who was a healthcare worker with PCR-confirmed SARS-CoV-2 infection or an uninfected control (not recorded which).

Only a few counts were recorded for this clonotype. The V gene is TRBV7-2, the J gene TRBJ2-7; 8 bases are a match to TRBD1. Trimming cost V 0 bases and J 1 base; bases outside gene matches: 5. The CDR3 spans 16 residues. From germline, CDR1 is SGHTA and CDR2 FQGNSA. CDR3 in amino acids: CASSLAPGQESYEQYF. The CDR3 bases are TGTGCCAGCAGCTTAGCACCGGGACAGGAATCCTACGAGCAGTACTTC.

The genes are TRBV29-1 and TRBJ2-2, with D uncertain. CDR1 and CDR2 (germline): SQVTM, ANQGSEA. Deletions cut 3 bases from V and 3 bases from J, with 8 bases between. This CDR3 has 13 amino acids. The CDR3 DNA follows: TGCAGCGTTGATAGACTGGACACCGGGGAGCTGTTTTTT. It specifies CSVDRLDTGELFF.

This clonotype has only a few counts. The chain combines TRBV28 with TRBJ2-7, with D uncertain. Per the germline V gene, CDR1 is MDHEN and CDR2 is SYDVKM. This CDR3 is 12 amino acids long. V was trimmed by 1 base and J by 4 bases, leaving 5 bases between them. Written as DNA, the CDR3 is TGTGCCAGCAGTTTATCCCAGTACGAGCAGTACTTC. Its protein is CASSLSQYEQYF. Complete variable domain (other parts from reference TRBV28 and TRBJ2-7): DVKVTQSSRYLVKRTGEKVFLECVQDMDHENMFWYRQDPGLGLRLIYFSYDVKMKEKGDIPEGYSVSREKKERFSLILESASTNQTSMYLCASSLSQYEQYFGPGTRLTVT.

This clonotype was detected a few times. The chain joins TRBV29-1 to TRBJ2-2, with 13 bases identical to TRBD2. Germline lookup yields CDR1 SQVTM and CDR2 ANQGSEA. Losses at the gene ends were 3 bases for V and 1 base for J; bases not matched to a gene: 5. The CDR3 extends over 17 amino acids. The CDR3 reads CSVDETSGGLNTGELFF. The CDR3 nucleotides are TGCAGCGTTGACGAGACTAGCGGGGGGCTGAACACCGGGGAGCTGTTTTTT.

This clonotype was seen a handful of times. The rearrangement uses TRBV3-1 and TRBJ1-6; D ambiguous. Germline-derived CDR1 and CDR2 are LGHDT and YNNKEL (reference sequence). Trimming removed 1 base at V and 7 bases at J, with 11 bases between. The CDR3 runs 15 residues. CDR3 region: CASSQGEVYNSPLHF. CDR3 nucleotide sequence: TGTGCCAGCAGCCAAGGAGAGGTATACAATTCACCCCTCCACTTT.

There are many counts of this clonotype. The genes are TRBV10-3 and TRBJ2-6; no clear D gene. The CDR3 contains 14 residues. CDR1 is ENHRY, CDR2 SYGVKD, per germline. Trimming took 6 bases from V and 0 from J, leaving 6 bases between them. The CDR3 sequence is CAIRPSSGANVLTF. CDR3 sequence (DNA): TGTGCCATCAGGCCTTCCTCTGGGGCCAACGTCCTGACTTTC.

The chain links TRBV9 to TRBJ1-2; D gene uncertain. V lost 0 bases and J lost 0, with 6 bases in between. The CDR3 contains 14 residues. CDR1 and CDR2 from the germline V gene are SGDLS and YYNGEE. Here the CDR3 reads CASSVDTTNYGYTF. CDR3 nucleotides: TGTGCCAGCAGCGTAGACACAACTAACTATGGCTACACCTTC.